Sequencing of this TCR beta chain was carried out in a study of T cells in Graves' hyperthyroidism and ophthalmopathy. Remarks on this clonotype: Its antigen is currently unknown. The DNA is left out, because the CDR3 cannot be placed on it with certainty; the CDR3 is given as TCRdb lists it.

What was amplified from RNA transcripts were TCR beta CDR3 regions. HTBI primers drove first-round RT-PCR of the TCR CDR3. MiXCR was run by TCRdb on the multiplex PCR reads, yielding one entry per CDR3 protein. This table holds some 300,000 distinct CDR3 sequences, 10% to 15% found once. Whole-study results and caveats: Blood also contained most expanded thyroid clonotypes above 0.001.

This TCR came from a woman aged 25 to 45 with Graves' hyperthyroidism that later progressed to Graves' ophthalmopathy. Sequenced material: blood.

The CDR3 reads CSARAGGPQPGSCFF. The chain joins TRBV20-1 to TRBJ2-2; the table's D gene call, TRBD2, was not cross checked with the DNA. The CDR3 extends over 15 residues, inclusive of both ends. Germline V gene sequence: CDR1 DFQATT, CDR2 SNEGSKA (reference sequence).